The rows below give T cell receptor beta chains drawn from one sample of a study of T cell changes during pregnancy in multiple sclerosis. Data came from immunoSEQ multiplex PCR; TCRdb stores just in-frame clones and leaves some out. The sample has about 48,000 clones, 88% seen once. The sample here was CD4+ T cells from peripheral blood mononuclear cells, taken in the second trimester of pregnancy. The receptor source for this set is a female donor with multiple sclerosis, enrolled in a pregnancy study. CDR3s include the opening cysteine and the closing phenylalanine or tryptophan. The D gene is left open where the match is weak. Clone size is given for some rows only: seen once, a few or many times, or a class if the clone is expanded.

TRBJ2-7	NA	TRBV28	14	NA	CASSLEGAGYEQYF	TGTGCCAGCAGTTTGGAGGGGGCCGGCTACGAGCAGTACTTC
TRBJ2-7	TRBD1	TRBV5-1	17	NA	CASSWGGQGSDSYEQYF	TGCGCCAGCAGCTGGGGGGGACAGGGGTCTGACTCCTACGAGCAGTACTTC
TRBJ1-1	NA	TRBV2	13	NA	CASSPGMNTEAFF	TGTGCCAGCAGCCCCGGGATGAACACTGAAGCTTTCTTT
TRBJ2-1	TRBD2	TRBV18	15	NA	CASSPGLDAGNEQFF	TGTGCCAGCTCACCCGGACTAGATGCGGGCAATGAGCAGTTCTTC
TRBJ2-1	NA	TRBV5-1	15	NA	CASSLAGFTGYEQFF	TGCGCCAGCAGCTTGGCCGGGTTCACTGGTTATGAGCAGTTCTTC
TRBJ2-4	NA	TRBV28	13	NA	CASSLQGTNIQYF	TGTGCCAGCAGTTTACAGGGGACAAACATTCAGTACTTC
TRBJ2-7	TRBD2	TRBV6-5	16	NA	CASSSLAGGRSYEQYF	TGTGCCAGCAGTTCCCTAGCGGGAGGGAGGTCCTACGAGCAGTACTTC
TRBJ2-7	TRBD1	TRBV7-9	16	NA	CASSPRDRVGSYEQYF	TGTGCCAGCAGCCCCCGGGACAGGGTCGGTTCCTACGAGCAGTACTTC
TRBJ2-3	TRBD2	TRBV18	16	NA	CASSPKRDPTSDTQYF	TGTGCCAGCTCACCAAAGCGGGATCCCACGTCAGATACGCAGTATTTT
TRBJ2-7	NA	TRBV7-9	12	NA	CASSPESDEQYF	TGTGCCAGCAGCCCGGAGTCGGACGAGCAGTACTTC
TRBJ2-3	NA	TRBV9	16	NA	CASSGPGGGITDTQYF	TGTGCCAGCAGCGGACCCGGAGGGGGCATCACAGATACGCAGTATTTT
TRBJ2-7	TRBD1	TRBV28	15	NA	CASSTPGQGSTEQYF	TGTGCCAGCAGTACACCGGGACAGGGTAGTACCGAGCAGTACTTC
TRBJ2-1	TRBD2	TRBV5-1	19	NA	CASSPGLAGGSSSYNEQFF	TGCGCCAGCAGCCCGGGACTAGCGGGAGGATCTAGCTCCTACAATGAGCAGTTCTTC
TRBJ2-2	TRBD2	TRBV12-5	14	NA	CASGGGLGAGELFF	TGTGCTAGCGGGGGGGGCCTAGGTGCCGGGGAGCTGTTTTTT
TRBJ1-4	NA	TRBV28	13	NA	CASYRVINEKLFF	TGTGCCAGTTACAGGGTGATTAATGAAAAACTGTTTTTT
TRBJ2-1	TRBD2	TRBV9	15	NA	CASSVTSGSPGEQFF	TGTGCCAGCAGCGTAACTAGCGGGAGTCCGGGTGAGCAGTTCTTC
TRBJ1-2	TRBD1	TRBV2	13	once	CAGRTGVNYGYTF	TGTGCCGGAAGGACAGGGGTTAACTATGGCTACACCTTC
TRBJ1-2	NA	TRBV7-2	19	NA	CASSLVGGGPYGANYGYTF	TGTGCCAGCAGCTTAGTCGGGGGAGGGCCCTACGGAGCCAACTATGGCTACACCTTC
TRBJ2-2	TRBD2	TRBV27	18	once	CASRRGTSGRANTGELFF	TGTGCCAGCAGGCGGGGGACTAGCGGGAGGGCGAACACCGGGGAGCTGTTTTTT
TRBJ2-1	NA	TRBV11-2	16	NA	CASSLDRTGAGNEQFF	TGTGCCAGCAGCTTAGATCGAACAGGGGCGGGGAATGAGCAGTTCTTC
TRBJ2-5	TRBD1	TRBV29-1	14	once	CSVNPDRGRETQYF	TGCAGCGTTAACCCCGACAGGGGTAGGGAGACCCAGTACTTC
TRBJ2-5	TRBD2	TRBV28	14	NA	CASFRAGSAETQYF	TGTGCCAGCTTCCGAGCGGGGAGCGCAGAGACCCAGTACTTC
TRBJ2-3	NA	TRBV7-2	16	NA	CASSLTAAPGADTQYF	TGTGCCAGCAGCTTAACGGCGGCCCCAGGGGCAGATACGCAGTATTTT
TRBJ2-1	TRBD2	TRBV27	14	NA	CASSYPGGLNEQFF	TGTGCCAGCAGTTATCCGGGAGGCCTTAATGAGCAGTTCTTC
TRBJ2-7	TRBD2	TRBV29-1	13	NA	CSVEGLAAYEQYF	TGCAGCGTCGAGGGACTAGCGGCATACGAGCAGTACTTC
TRBJ1-2	NA	TRBV9	12	NA	CASSVGGYGYTF	TGTGCCAGCAGCGTAGGAGGGTATGGCTACACCTTC